This TCR beta chain appears in the sequencing data of a study of identifying expanded T cells in peripheral blood. Points from the study as a whole: Technical replicates showed around 1.2 changed clones; two weeks around 15; four weeks 19. Approximately two-week clone count variance significantly increased as total template count grew.

During the collection period, no donor immune events like infections were recorded. On this clone: Its antigen is still unknown.

Produced via immunoSEQ multiplex PCR; TCRdb's table is partial and in-frame only. The table shows approximately 120,000 clones, with about 87% occurring only once. This TCR was recovered from a person aged 18 to 75 in good health. The specimen sequenced was blood.

The CDR3 DNA reads TGTGCCAGCAGCTTAGGTTGGGGGGTTAGCAATCAGCCCCAGCATTTT. It translates to CASSLGWGVSNQPQHF. This chain connects TRBV11-2 to TRBJ1-5, with a possible D match to TRBD1 (5 bases). CDR1 and CDR2 from the germline V gene are SGHAT and FQNNGV. This CDR3 is built from 16 residues. Trimming left V 1 base short and J 0 bases short, with 10 bases between.